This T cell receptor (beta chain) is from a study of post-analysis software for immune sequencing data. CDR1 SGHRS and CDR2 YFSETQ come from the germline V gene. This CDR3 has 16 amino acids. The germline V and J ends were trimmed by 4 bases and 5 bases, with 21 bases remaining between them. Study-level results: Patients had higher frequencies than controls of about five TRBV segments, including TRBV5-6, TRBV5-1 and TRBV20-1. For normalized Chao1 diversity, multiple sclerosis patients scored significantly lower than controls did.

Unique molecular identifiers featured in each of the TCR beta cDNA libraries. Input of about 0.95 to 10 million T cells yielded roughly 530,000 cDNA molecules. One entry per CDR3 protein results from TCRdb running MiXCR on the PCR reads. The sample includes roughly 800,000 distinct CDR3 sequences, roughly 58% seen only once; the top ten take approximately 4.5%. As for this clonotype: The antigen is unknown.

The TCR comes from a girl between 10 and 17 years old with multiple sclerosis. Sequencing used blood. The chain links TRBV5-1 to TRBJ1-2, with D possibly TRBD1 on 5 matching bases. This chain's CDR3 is CASSPAGPDLGYGYTF. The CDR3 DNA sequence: TGCGCCAGCAGCCCCGCGGGGCCAGACCTTGGGTATGGCTACACCTTC.